The entry below gives a single T cell receptor (beta chain) sequence along with its context. The sample comes from a study of blood T cell repertoires in COVID-19. Across the whole study: Sites in the United States, Italy and Spain provided acute and convalescent COVID-19 samples. T cells, B-cell-depleted T cells, or PBMCs provided the cDNA or gDNA that served as material.

Germline V gives CDR1 SGHVS, CDR2 FQNEAQ. Trimming at V came to 5 bases and at J to 1 base, leaving 11 bases not matched to a gene. The CDR3 length is 19 residues. Here immunoSEQ multiplex PCR was the method, and the copy in TCRdb shows in-frame clones only, minus some. The sample consists of under 250,000 clones, approximately 90% of them appearing once. J is TRBJ2-3 and V is TRBV7-8, with TRBD2 matching over 14 bases. The material sequenced was peripheral blood. The source is a woman in her thirties with COVID-19, enrolled during active disease. The CDR3, as DNA: TGTGCCAGCAGCCAAAGGGGCAGACTAGCGGGAGGGCGCACAGATACGCAGTATTTT. Residues: CASSQRGRLAGGRTDTQYF.